This paragraph covers one TCR beta chain sequence. Its target is unknown. The source of the sample is a study of T cell responses to AZD1222 COVID-19 vaccine. This CDR3 comprises 14 residues. Losses at the gene ends were 4 bases for V and 3 bases for J; bases not matched to a gene: 6. Germline-derived CDR1 and CDR2 are MGHRA and YSYEKL. Sequencing was performed with immunoSEQ multiplex PCR; in TCRdb, only in-frame clones are kept and a portion is missing. The data show 250,000 to 300,000 clones, about 94% seen once. General study points: When two AZD1222 doses had been given, Spike-specific TCR breadth and depth rose.

The sample in question was peripheral blood, obtained 28 days after the second AZD1222 dose. The TCR originated in an adult who received the AZD1222 COVID-19 vaccine. The rearrangement links TRBV4-1 to TRBJ2-7, with TRBD1 matching over 7 bases. The CDR3 here is CASSLTGVGYEQYF. The CDR3 DNA follows: TGCGCCAGCAGCCTTACAGGGGTGGGCTACGAGCAGTACTTC.